These 22 T cell receptor beta chains were all obtained from the same sample, sequenced in a study of T cell repertoires in cytomegalovirus infection. MiXCR, run by TCRdb on the reads, gives a single entry per CDR3 protein. The sample lists roughly 760,000 distinct CDR3 sequences, roughly a third occurring once. The sequenced sample was PBMCs. The receptors were gathered from a human donor in good health (CMV status not recorded). Some clones in this sample may be carry-over from other donors' samples.

There are a few counts of this clonotype. This chain joins TRBV12-3 or TRBV12-4 and TRBJ1-1; D gene unclear. The ends were cut back, 7 bases at V and 4 bases at J, with 13 bases in the middle. The CDR3 is made up of 13 amino acids. DNA for the CDR3: TGTGCCAGCACCCCAGGCGCGGGCACTGAAGCTTTCTTT. Protein product: CASTPGAGTEAFF.

This clonotype was found once. This chain connects TRBV20-1 to TRBJ1-1; D perhaps matches TRBD1 (5 bases). Germline loops: CDR1 DFQATT, CDR2 SNEGSKA (reference sequence). The V end was cut by 0 bases, the J end by 2 bases, with 19 bases between. CDR3 length: 17 residues. Here the CDR3 DNA reads TGCAGTGCTAGAGAACAGGTAAGAGGAACGGGAAACACTGAAGCTTTCTTT. This sequence encodes CSAREQVRGTGNTEAFF.

The V call is TRBV5-6, the J call TRBJ1-4; D gene ambiguous. There are 11 residues in the CDR3. Germline CDR1 reads SGHDT; CDR2 reads YYEEEE. Trimming removed 3 bases at V and 10 bases at J, with 7 bases between. The CDR3 DNA follows: TGTGCCAGCAGCTCCCGAGGAAAACTGTTTTTT. Translated: CASSSRGKLFF.

This clonotype was detected ten times or more. The CDR3 spells CASSLGGDPYNSPLHF. CDR3 in DNA: TGTGCCAGCAGCCTCGGGGGAGATCCTTATAATTCACCCCTCCACTTT. The genes are TRBV7-3 and TRBJ1-6; D possibly corresponds to TRBD1 (5 bases). The length of the CDR3 is 16 residues. Germline values: CDR1 SGHTA, CDR2 FQGTGA. Trimming took off 5 bases at V and 4 bases at J, with 15 bases between the two ends.

CDR3 protein: CATTRSNAGELFF. CDR3 coding DNA: TGTGCCACCACCAGGTCTAATGCCGGGGAGCTGTTTTTT. The genes are TRBV24-1 and TRBJ2-2; D unresolved. Trimming cost V 8 bases and J 6 bases, with 12 bases left between them. CDR1 and CDR2 from the germline V gene are KGHDR and SFDVKD. This CDR3 spans 13 amino acids.

The V gene is TRBV7-8, the J gene TRBJ2-3, with D tentatively TRBD1 (5 bases). From germline, CDR1 is SGHVS and CDR2 FQNEAQ. Trimming took 1 base from V and 1 from J, leaving 15 bases between them. The CDR3 totals 17 residues. The CDR3 DNA follows: TGTGCCAGCAGCTTAGATGGGGCTAGTGCCCGCACAGATACGCAGTATTTT. It specifies CASSLDGASARTDTQYF.

This chain connects TRBV27 to TRBJ2-7; 9 nucleotides align to TRBD2. Germline lookup yields CDR1 MNHEY and CDR2 SMNVEV (reference sequence). This CDR3 has 16 amino acids. Losses at the gene ends were 2 bases for V and 5 bases for J; bases not matched to a gene: 10. The CDR3 nucleotides read TGTGCCAGCAGTTTACTCTCTTTAGCGGGAGCGAACGAGCAGTACTTC. Protein product: CASSLLSLAGANEQYF.

This clonotype was counted at least ten times. The chain recombines TRBV12-3 or TRBV12-4 with TRBJ1-1, with 7 positions matching TRBD1. The CDR3 extends over 13 amino acids. The J segment lost 7 bases and the V segment lost 5 bases, leaving 7 bases of the junction unmatched. The CDR3 coding sequence is TGTGCCAGCAGTCCCCCCCACAGGGGTGAAGCTTTCTTT. Translation gives CASSPPHRGEAFF.

The chain links TRBV11-2 to TRBJ2-5, with TRBD2 as a possible D gene (7 bases). Between the trimmed V and J ends, which lost 7 bases and 4 bases, there was a span of 19 bases. CDR1 SGHAT and CDR2 FQNNGV come from the germline V gene. The CDR3 runs to 15 residues. CDR3 amino acids: CASISGGAAAETQYF. CDR3 nucleotides: TGTGCCAGCATAAGTGGGGGGGCGGCCGCAGAGACCCAGTACTTC.

About this clonotype: The missing conserved phenylalanine or tryptophan at the end of this CDR3 makes a read error likely. This chain connects TRBV11-1 to TRBJ1-2; D is possibly TRBD1 (6 bases). This CDR3 has 16 residues. CDR1 SGHAT and CDR2 FQDESV come from the germline V gene (reference sequence). V was clipped by 5 bases and J by 3 bases, with 19 bases between them. CDR3 in amino acids: CASSPNRRDKYYGYTC. CDR3 DNA sequence: TGTGCCAGCAGCCCGAATCGCCGGGACAAGTACTATGGCTACACCTGC.

This chain uses TRBV11-3 with TRBJ2-3; no clear D. Trimming removed 5 bases from V and 4 bases from J, with 10 bases in between. The V gene's germline CDR1 is SGHNT and CDR2 YENEEA. The CDR3 is made up of 13 amino acids. In nucleotides, the CDR3 is TGTGCCAGCAGCATCGGACCGGCAGATACGCAGTATTTT. It yields the protein CASSIGPADTQYF.

The rearrangement uses TRBV28 and TRBJ1-5; a weak D match, TRBD1 (5 bases). The V end was cut by 2 bases, the J end by 4 bases, with 12 bases between. This CDR3 contains 15 residues. Looked up from germline, CDR1 is MDHEN and CDR2 is SYDVKM. The CDR3 is CASSLRDGLNQPQHF. DNA of the CDR3: TGTGCCAGCAGTTTACGGGACGGACTTAATCAGCCCCAGCATTTT.

This clonotype was observed at least ten times. CDR3 DNA sequence: TGTGCCAGCAGCTTAGAATCGGGGTTGAAGGGCACTGAAGCTTTCTTT. It specifies CASSLESGLKGTEAFF. The chain combines TRBV7-9 with TRBJ1-1; no firm D call. Trimming left V 1 base short and J 4 bases short, with 16 bases between. This CDR3 comprises 16 residues. CDR1 and CDR2 from the germline V gene are SEHNR and FQNEAQ (reference sequence).

The J gene is TRBJ2-1, the V gene TRBV7-3; D may be TRBD2 (6 bases). Trimming removed 5 bases from V and 7 bases from J, with 18 bases in between. Germline V lookup: CDR1 SGHTA, CDR2 FQGTGA. The CDR3 loop spans 15 amino acids. The CDR3 DNA is TGTGCCAGCAGCCGAAGGGTGGGAGGCGGAAATGAGCAGTTCTTC. It codes for CASSRRVGGGNEQFF.

This clonotype has more than one count but fewer than ten. This chain uses TRBV6-1 with TRBJ2-3, with D maybe TRBD2 (5 bases). V was pared by 4 bases and J by 2 bases, with 22 bases between. The CDR3 sequence is 18 residues long. Per germline, CDR1 MNHNS and CDR2 SASEGT. CDR3 amino acids: CASSVLGFASTFTDTQYF. CDR3 sequence (DNA): TGTGCCAGCAGTGTTTTGGGGTTCGCTAGCACTTTCACAGATACGCAGTATTTT.

Regarding this clonotype: The junction does not match germline at one end; this may be a read error. The chain joins TRBV12-3 or TRBV12-4 to TRBJ2-2; 7 bases are a match to TRBD2. This CDR3 spans 16 amino acids. CDR3 nucleotide sequence: TGTCCCAGCAGTTTAATGGGAGGGACGGTGACCGGGGAGACGTTTTTT. This codes for CPSSLMGGTVTGETFF.

In regard to this clonotype: Compared with germline, one end of the junction differs, possibly owing to a read error. The rearrangement uses TRBV7-2 and TRBJ2-1; a weak D match, TRBD2 (6 bases). CDR3 size: 12 residues. CDR1 SGHTA and CDR2 FQGNSA come from the germline V gene. CDR3 DNA sequence: TGTGCCAGAAGCTTAGCGGTGTATGAGCAGTTCTTC. It codes for CARSLAVYEQFF.

V usage is TRBV28 and J usage is TRBJ2-7; no clear D. The V end lost 5 bases, the J end lost 3 bases, and 11 bases lay between the germline ends. The CDR3 has 13 amino acids. Germline CDR1 reads MDHEN; CDR2 reads SYDVKM. The CDR3 protein is CASSPSSFYEQYF. CDR3 sequence (DNA): TGTGCCAGCAGTCCCTCGAGCTTCTACGAGCAGTACTTC. Looking up the rest from reference TRBV28 and TRBJ2-7 gives the full variable domain: DVKVTQSSRYLVKRTGEKVFLECVQDMDHENMFWYRQDPGLGLRLIYFSYDVKMKEKGDIPEGYSVSREKKERFSLILESASTNQTSMYLCASSPSSFYEQYFGPGTRLTVT.

With respect to this clonotype: The CDR3 end shows no conserved phenylalanine or tryptophan, and so a read error is likely. The V and J genes are TRBV10-3 and TRBJ2-7; 8 bases fit TRBD2. The trim removed 11 bases at V and 2 bases at J, leaving 11 bases unmatched. The CDR3 loop spans 14 amino acids. CDR1 and CDR2 from the germline V gene are ENHRY and SYGVKD. In DNA form, the CDR3 reads TGTGCCGTCACCGGGGGGGACGGCGCCTACGAGCAGTACTTA. It yields the protein CAVTGGDGAYEQYL.

The table lists this clonotype with many counts. The chain employs TRBV7-2 and TRBJ1-1; D gene uncertain. The CDR3 contains 16 residues. V lost 5 bases, J lost 1 base, and 17 bases lay in between. Germline lookup yields CDR1 SGHTA and CDR2 FQGNSA. The CDR3 region is CASSPRPGGRNTEAFF. DNA for the CDR3: TGTGCCAGCAGCCCCCGCCCCGGTGGGCGGAACACTGAAGCTTTCTTT. Filled out from reference TRBV7-2 and TRBJ1-1, the complete variable domain reads GAGVSQSPSNKVTEKGKDVELRCDPISGHTALYWYRQSLGQGLEFLIYFQGNSAPDKSGLPSDRFSAERTGGSVSTLTIQRTQQEDSAVYLCASSPRPGGRNTEAFFGQGTRLTVV.

This clonotype turned up a few times. The chain has TRBV6-1 and TRBJ2-1; D is ambiguous. The CDR3 is made up of 13 amino acids. Between the trimmed V and J ends, which lost 4 bases and 10 bases, there was a span of 14 bases. The germline V gene encodes CDR1 MNHNS and CDR2 SASEGT. The CDR3 region is CASSVRPSYEQFF. The CDR3 DNA is TGTGCCAGCAGTGTTAGACCGTCTTACGAGCAGTTCTTC.

At least ten counts were recorded for this clonotype. The chain recombines TRBV7-8 with TRBJ2-3; TRBD2 aligns across 10 bases. CDR1 and CDR2 from the germline V gene are SGHVS and FQNEAQ. With V trimmed by 4 bases and J by 3 bases, 7 bases remained unmatched. The CDR3 is made up of 16 amino acids. The CDR3 DNA is TGTGCCAGCAGCTCCGGGACTAGCGTAAGGACAGATACGCAGTATTTT. As protein: CASSSGTSVRTDTQYF.